A single sample gave rise to the 27 T cell receptor beta chains below, sequenced in a study of T cells in narcolepsy (dated by TCRdb to about 2018). The library was built by means of the immunoSEQ multiplex PCR assay. As stored in TCRdb, this immuneACCESS dataset retains in-frame rearrangements with V and J assigned. A fraction of the clones does not appear; measured against another copy, unresolved V genes explain less than half of the discrepancy, and the remainder lacks a known reason. This sample has 25,000 to 40,000 clones in its table, and 85% to 90% of those were observed once. Around 1.2% of the sample lies in the top ten. The sample comprised CD45RA- memory CD4+ T cells from PBMCs. The sample's cell subset or site label is to be understood as: memory T cells sorted ex vivo from peripheral blood. These TCRs come from a human donor with narcolepsy.

V usage is TRBV7-2 and J usage is TRBJ1-1; perhaps TRBD1 as D (6 bases). Germline CDR1 and CDR2: SGHTA and FQGNSA. Trimming stripped 4 bases from V and 11 bases from J, with 17 bases between. The CDR3 runs 13 residues. This chain's CDR3 is CASSSNTGTNAFF. The CDR3 DNA reads as TGTGCCAGCAGCTCCAATACCGGGACAAATGCTTTCTTT.

This sequence joins TRBV2 and TRBJ1-5; maybe TRBD1 (5 bases). In germline, CDR1 is SNHLY, CDR2 FYNNEI. Trimming pared 10 bases from V and 2 bases from J, leaving 12 bases between. The length of the CDR3 is 13 residues. CDR3 residues: CATSGLGNQPQHF. DNA for the CDR3: TGTGCCACCTCAGGGCTTGGCAATCAGCCCCAGCATTTT. The full variable domain, completed using reference TRBV2 and TRBJ1-5, is EPEVTQTPSHQVTQMGQEVILRCVPISNHLYFYWYRQILGQKVEFLVSFYNNEISEKSEIFDDQFSVERPDGSNFTLKIRSTKLEDSAMYFCATSGLGNQPQHFGDGTRLSIL.

The chain links TRBV10-2 to TRBJ2-7; D is unclear. CDR1 and CDR2 (germline): WSHSY, SAAADI. V lost 6 bases, J lost 4 bases, and 13 bases lay in between. The CDR3 totals 13 residues. The chain's CDR3 is CASRDQSLYEQYF. The CDR3 DNA is TGCGCCAGCAGGGACCAGTCCTTATACGAGCAGTACTTC.

This sequence joins TRBV30 and TRBJ2-2; 7 bases are a match to TRBD1. V shed 3 bases and J 6 bases; nucleotides not matched to a gene: 4. The CDR3 is 13 residues long. CDR1 is GTSNPN and CDR2 is SVGIG in the germline V gene (reference sequence). In nucleotides, the CDR3 is TGTGCCTGGAGACTAACAGGGGCCGGGGAGCTGTTTTTT. It codes for CAWRLTGAGELFF.

The chain links TRBV14 to TRBJ1-1; unclear D gene. The V end lost 1 base, the J end lost 3 bases, and 12 bases lay between the germline ends. There are 15 residues in the CDR3. Germline CDR1 reads SGHDN; CDR2 reads FVKESK. The CDR3 DNA follows: TGTGCCAGCAGCCAAGTCAGGTTGGGATACACTGAAGCTTTCTTT. This codes for CASSQVRLGYTEAFF.

V usage is TRBV19 and J usage is TRBJ2-3, with D possibly being TRBD1 or TRBD2 (5 bases each). Germline V lookup: CDR1 LNHDA, CDR2 SQIVND (reference sequence). This CDR3 region has 13 residues. V was pared by 10 bases and J by 2 bases, with 13 bases between. This chain's CDR3 is CATWAGTTDTQYF. The CDR3 region has the DNA TGTGCCACCTGGGCAGGGACCACAGATACGCAGTATTTT.

This chain uses TRBV6-1 with TRBJ2-5, with a weak D call TRBD2 (6 bases). The CDR3 length is 14 residues. The V and J ends lost 2 bases and 3 bases respectively, with 10 bases between them. Germline V gene lookup returns CDR1 MNHNS and CDR2 SASEGT. The CDR3 loop reads CASSELLAKETQYF. CDR3 nucleotide sequence: TGTGCCAGCAGTGAACTACTAGCAAAAGAGACCCAGTACTTC.

Only a few counts were recorded for this clone. DNA of the CDR3: TGTGCCAGCAGCTTAAAAGTATTCCAAGCGGGGGACATTCAGTACTTC. Translated: CASSLKVFQAGDIQYF. The V call is TRBV7-8, the J call TRBJ2-4; 8 nucleotides align to TRBD2. From germline, CDR1 is SGHVS and CDR2 FQNEAQ. V gave up 2 bases and J gave up 8 bases; unmatched junction bases: 11. This CDR3 region has 16 residues.

The chain employs TRBV6-5 and TRBJ1-2; 8 bases match TRBD1. CDR1 MNHEY and CDR2 SVGAGI come from the germline V gene. The ends lost 5 bases at V and 8 bases at J; junction bases unmatched: 7. This CDR3 region has 13 residues. Here the CDR3 reads CASSKDRVGGYTF. CDR3 in DNA: TGTGCCAGCAGTAAGGACAGGGTAGGCGGCTACACCTTC.

V and J are TRBV19 and TRBJ2-3; D gene uncertain. In germline, CDR1 is LNHDA, CDR2 SQIVND (reference sequence). The CDR3 sequence is 13 residues long. The V end lost 6 bases, the J end lost 3 bases, and 10 bases lay between the germline ends. CDR3 sequence reads: CASRGSATDTQYF. The CDR3 coding sequence is TGTGCCAGTAGGGGCAGCGCTACAGATACGCAGTATTTT.

This sequence joins TRBV27 and TRBJ1-6; no definite D call. The CDR3 has 13 amino acids. V lost 5 bases and J lost 10, with 12 bases in between. CDR1 and CDR2 from the germline V gene are MNHEY and SMNVEV (reference sequence). CDR3 in amino acids: CASSLGNLSPLHF. The CDR3, as DNA: TGTGCCAGCAGTCTGGGAAATTTGTCACCCCTCCACTTT.

This chain connects TRBV5-1 to TRBJ2-2, with a possible D match to TRBD1 (6 bases). The CDR3 is made up of 17 amino acids. V gave up 0 bases and J gave up 0 bases, with 12 bases separating them. Germline V CDR1 and CDR2: SGHRS, YFSETQ. The CDR3 spells CASSLGRGTANTGELFF. CDR3 nucleotide sequence: TGCGCCAGCAGCTTGGGAAGGGGGACGGCGAACACCGGGGAGCTGTTTTTT. Filled out from reference TRBV5-1 and TRBJ2-2, the complete variable domain reads KAGVTQTPRYLIKTRGQQVTLSCSPISGHRSVSWYQQTPGQGLQFLFEYFSETQRNKGNFPGRFSGRQFSNSRSEMNVSTLELGDSALYLCASSLGRGTANTGELFFGEGSRLTVL.

This clone was detected only a few times. V is TRBV14 and J is TRBJ1-4; tentative D call: TRBD1 (6 bases). The CDR3 runs to 13 residues. Germline V gene sequence: CDR1 SGHDN, CDR2 FVKESK. Deletions cut 4 bases from V and 14 bases from J, with 17 bases between. The CDR3 spells CASSPIGRTALFF. CDR3 nucleotide sequence: TGTGCCAGCAGCCCAATCGGTCGGACAGCTCTGTTTTTT.

The chain has TRBV11-1 and TRBJ2-1, with D possibly matching TRBD2 (5 bases). Germline V gene sequence: CDR1 SGHAT, CDR2 FQDESV (reference sequence). Deletions cut 5 bases from V and 0 bases from J, with 14 bases between. The CDR3 consists of 16 residues. CDR3 in amino acids: CASSPRGSFSYNEQFF. Here the CDR3 DNA reads TGTGCCAGCAGCCCTCGGGGTTCTTTCTCCTACAATGAGCAGTTCTTC. The entire variable domain, with the rest obtained from reference TRBV11-1 and TRBJ2-1, is as follows: EAEVAQSPRYKITEKSQAVAFWCDPISGHATLYWYRQILGQGPELLVQFQDESVVDDSQLPKDRFSAERLKGVDSTLKIQPAELGDSAMYLCASSPRGSFSYNEQFFGPGTRLTVL.

The chain employs TRBV7-9 and TRBJ1-1; D unclear. Germline loops: CDR1 SEHNR, CDR2 FQNEAQ (reference sequence). The germline V and J ends were trimmed by 5 bases and 8 bases, with 12 bases remaining between them. This CDR3 has 12 amino acids. The CDR3 here is CASSHNVGEAFF. As DNA, the CDR3 is TGTGCCAGCAGCCATAACGTAGGAGAAGCTTTCTTT.

In its sample, this clone was seen once. V usage is TRBV6-4 and J usage is TRBJ2-1; 13 positions match TRBD2. The J segment lost 7 bases and the V segment lost 5 bases, leaving 2 bases of the junction unmatched. The CDR3 runs to 14 residues. Germline V lookup: CDR1 MRHNA, CDR2 SNTAGT. The CDR3 protein is CASSLTSGRNEQFF. DNA of the CDR3: TGTGCCAGCAGTCTGACTAGCGGGAGGAATGAGCAGTTCTTC.

The V and J genes are TRBV15 and TRBJ2-7; the D gene is possibly TRBD1 (6 bases). The CDR3 has 15 residues. The germline V and J ends were trimmed by 2 bases and 3 bases, with 14 bases remaining between them. The germline V gene has CDR1 LNHNV and CDR2 YYDKDF (reference sequence). DNA of the CDR3: TGTGCCACCAGCAGAAGACAGGTTGGGGACTACGAGCAGTACTTC. This gives the protein CATSRRQVGDYEQYF.

The chain has TRBV2 and TRBJ1-5; D unclear. Trimming left V 4 bases short and J 7 bases short, with 11 bases between. Germline lookup yields CDR1 SNHLY and CDR2 FYNNEI. The CDR3 spans 13 residues. The CDR3 spells CASSVTGRQPQHF. The CDR3 nucleotides read TGTGCCAGCAGTGTTACCGGGCGGCAGCCCCAGCATTTT. The full variable domain, completed using reference TRBV2 and TRBJ1-5, is EPEVTQTPSHQVTQMGQEVILRCVPISNHLYFYWYRQILGQKVEFLVSFYNNEISEKSEIFDDQFSVERPDGSNFTLKIRSTKLEDSAMYFCASSVTGRQPQHFGDGTRLSIL.

The gene calls are TRBV28 and TRBJ1-6; perhaps TRBD1 as D (5 bases). Trimming took off 4 bases at V and 7 bases at J, with 17 bases between the two ends. Germline V gene sequence: CDR1 MDHEN, CDR2 SYDVKM. The CDR3 is 16 residues long. CDR3 sequence: CASSSGTGRVNSPLHF. CDR3 nucleotide sequence: TGTGCCAGCAGTTCTGGCACGGGCAGGGTGAATTCACCCCTCCACTTT.

The chain carries TRBV4-3 and TRBJ2-2, with 7 bases fitting TRBD2. The V segment lost 0 bases and the J segment 4 bases; nucleotides outside the gene matches: 5. The CDR3 contains 16 residues. The germline gives CDR1 LGHNA, CDR2 YSLEER. Here the CDR3 DNA reads TGCGCCAGCAGCCAAGATGGGAGGGGCCGCACCGGGGAGCTGTTTTTT. The encoded protein is CASSQDGRGRTGELFF.

The chain couples TRBV29-1 to TRBJ2-3; 9 bases match TRBD2. The germline CDR1 and CDR2 sequences are SQVTM and ANQGSEA. The CDR3 is made up of 16 amino acids. J was trimmed by 1 base and V by 7 bases; bases with no gene match: 12. In DNA, the CDR3 is TGCAGCGCCGGGGACAGCGGGAGGCCGGGCACAGATACGCAGTATTTT. It translates to CSAGDSGRPGTDTQYF.

The V gene is TRBV5-1, the J gene TRBJ1-1; D call uncertain. The CDR3 has 13 residues. V lost 5 bases and J 2 bases, leaving 10 bases between the germline ends. Per the germline V gene, CDR1 is SGHRS and CDR2 is YFSETQ. For the CDR3, the DNA is TGCGCCAGCAGTGGAGCCGTCAACACTGAAGCTTTCTTT. This translates into CASSGAVNTEAFF. The complete variable domain, with remaining parts taken from reference TRBV5-1 and TRBJ1-1, reads KAGVTQTPRYLIKTRGQQVTLSCSPISGHRSVSWYQQTPGQGLQFLFEYFSETQRNKGNFPGRFSGRQFSNSRSEMNVSTLELGDSALYLCASSGAVNTEAFFGQGTRLTVV.

The genes are TRBV18 and TRBJ1-3; no firm D call. V was clipped by 6 bases and J by 0 bases, with 12 bases between them. Germline CDR1 and CDR2: KGHSH and LQKENI. CDR3 size: 15 residues. The CDR3 DNA is TGTGCCAGCTCCCATGACCCAGCCTCTGGAAACACCATATATTTT. Residues: CASSHDPASGNTIYF.

A remark on this clone: An end of the junction does not agree with germline; a read error may underlie this. The rearrangement links TRBV7-6 to TRBJ2-3; no reliable D call. Germline V gene sequence: CDR1 SGHVS, CDR2 FNYEAQ. CDR3 length: 12 residues. The CDR3 bases are TGTGCCAGCAGCTTAGAGGCTACCGCTCTCCCTTGG. Protein product: CASSLEATALPW.

The chain is built from TRBV6-6 and TRBJ1-5, with D possibly TRBD1 on 6 matching bases. This CDR3 has 15 residues. Germline CDR1 and CDR2: MNHNY and SVGAGI (reference sequence). Trimming removed 6 bases from V and 4 bases from J, with 16 bases in between. The CDR3 sequence is CASRGGGGLNQPQHF. CDR3 nucleotides: TGTGCCAGCAGGGGGGGCGGGGGCCTAAATCAGCCCCAGCATTTT.

This chain links TRBV19 with TRBJ1-1; D may be TRBD1 (6 bases). The CDR3 spans 14 residues. The V gene lost 1 base and the J gene lost 11 bases, with 17 bases spanning the gap. Germline CDR1 is LNHDA and CDR2 is SQIVND (reference sequence). Written as DNA, the CDR3 is TGTGCCAGTAGTATAGTTCTTCGGGGGGCGCCTGCTTTCTTT. As protein: CASSIVLRGAPAFF. The full variable domain, in which reference TRBV19 and TRBJ1-1 provide the parts outside the CDR3, is DGGITQSPKYLFRKEGQNVTLSCEQNLNHDAMYWYRQDPGQGLRLIYYSQIVNDFQKGDIAEGYSVSREKKESFPLTVTSAQKNPTAFYLCASSIVLRGAPAFFGQGTRLTVV.

The V call is TRBV6-1, the J call TRBJ2-2; D is tentatively TRBD1 or TRBD2 (5 bases each). CDR1 is MNHNS and CDR2 is SASEGT in the germline V gene. Trimming cost V 10 bases and J 4 bases, with 16 bases left between them. This CDR3 is 14 amino acids long. The CDR3 sequence is CAIGDGSSTGELFF. CDR3 DNA sequence: TGTGCCATCGGGGACGGCTCGAGCACCGGGGAGCTGTTTTTT.